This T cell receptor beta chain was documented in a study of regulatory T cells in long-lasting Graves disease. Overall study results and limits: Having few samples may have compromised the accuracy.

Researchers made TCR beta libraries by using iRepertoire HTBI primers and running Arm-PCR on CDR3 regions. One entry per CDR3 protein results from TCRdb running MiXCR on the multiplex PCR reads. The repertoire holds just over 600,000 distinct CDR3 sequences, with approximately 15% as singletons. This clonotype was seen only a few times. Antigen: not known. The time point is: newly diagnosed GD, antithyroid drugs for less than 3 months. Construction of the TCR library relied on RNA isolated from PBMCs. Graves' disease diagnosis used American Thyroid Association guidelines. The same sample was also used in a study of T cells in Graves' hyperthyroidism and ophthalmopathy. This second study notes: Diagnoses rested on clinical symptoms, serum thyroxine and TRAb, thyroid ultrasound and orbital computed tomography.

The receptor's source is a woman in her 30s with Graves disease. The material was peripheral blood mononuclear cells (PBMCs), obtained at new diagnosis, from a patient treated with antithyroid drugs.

CDR3 sequence reads: CASSLAGVYQETQYF. In DNA, the CDR3 is TGTGCCAGCAGCTTAGCGGGAGTTTACCAAGAGACCCAGTACTTC. The chain links TRBV6-1 to TRBJ2-5, with 9 bases matching TRBD2. Trimming at V came to 6 bases and at J to 0 bases, leaving 5 bases not matched to a gene. CDR1 and CDR2 from the germline V gene are MNHNS and SASEGT. The CDR3 runs to 15 residues.